These 6 T cell receptor beta chains share one sample of origin, sequenced in a study of preoperative IRX-2 immunotherapy in early breast cancer. The protocol was immunoSEQ multiplex PCR, while the TCRdb copy is restricted to in-frame clones and leaves out a portion. This repertoire shows about 7,700 clones, more than 75% found once; its top ten account for roughly 17%. Described treatment: preoperative locoregional IRX-2 cytokine immunotherapy. The specimen was tumor tissue, collected after IRX-2 immunotherapy. The receptors originated from a human donor with breast cancer.

This rearrangement joins TRBV6-8 to TRBJ1-6; the match to TRBD1 covers 12 bases. This CDR3 region has 20 residues. Germline V gene lookup returns CDR1 MNHGY and CDR2 SAAAGT. V lost 2 bases to trimming and J lost 0 bases; unmatched junction nucleotides: 8. CDR3 region: CASSYPLGQGASSYNSPLHF. The CDR3 DNA follows: TGTGCCAGCAGTTACCCCTTGGGACAGGGGGCGAGCTCCTATAATTCACCCCTCCACTTT.

This clone qualifies as medium-sized. The CDR3 coding sequence is TGTGCCAGCAGCTTAGTAGCGGATCGCTCCTACGAGCAGTACTTC. Translating it yields CASSLVADRSYEQYF. The V and J genes are TRBV11-3 and TRBJ2-7; maybe TRBD2 (6 bases). Per germline, CDR1 SGHNT and CDR2 YENEEA. The CDR3 totals 15 residues. Trimming shortened V by 1 base and J by 0 bases, and 10 bases separated the two germline ends.

The chain is built from TRBV6-8 and TRBJ1-1, with a tentative D call TRBD1 (6 bases). The germline gives CDR1 MNHGY, CDR2 SAAAGT. There are 15 residues in the CDR3. V lost 6 bases to trimming and J lost 0 bases, with 14 bases between them. CDR3 amino acids: CASRKGGRVNTEAFF. The CDR3 coding sequence is TGTGCCAGCAGAAAAGGGGGGCGCGTGAACACTGAAGCTTTCTTT.

The chain uses TRBV19 and TRBJ2-5; D may be TRBD2 (5 bases). The CDR3 consists of 13 residues. Trimming shortened V by 3 bases and J by 5 bases, and 10 bases separated the two germline ends. The germline V gene has CDR1 LNHDA and CDR2 SQIVND (reference sequence). This CDR3 is CASSMNRGETQYF. CDR3 bases: TGTGCCAGTAGTATGAACCGAGGGGAGACCCAGTACTTC.

This chain joins TRBV15 and TRBJ1-3, with D perhaps matching TRBD1 (5 bases). Germline-derived CDR1 and CDR2 are LNHNV and YYDKDF (reference sequence). The CDR3 loop spans 16 amino acids. V lost 1 base to trimming and J lost 0 bases, with 10 bases between them. CDR3 sequence: CATSRAGIGSGNTIYF. The DNA of the CDR3 is TGTGCCACCAGCAGAGCAGGGATCGGCTCTGGAAACACCATATATTTT.

The rearrangement links TRBV5-1 to TRBJ1-1, with D unclear. Trimming cost V 0 bases and J 1 base, with 7 bases left between them. Germline-derived CDR1 and CDR2 are SGHRS and YFSETQ. The CDR3 loop spans 14 amino acids. The CDR3 protein is CASSLGHGNTEAFF. For the CDR3, the DNA is TGCGCCAGCAGCTTGGGGCACGGGAACACTGAAGCTTTCTTT.